This TCR beta chain stems from a study of blood T cells in healthy people across ages (dated by TCRdb to about 2015). Concerning the study at large: Template switching captured roughly one uniquely barcoded TCR beta cDNA molecule per two T cells in model experiments. Age-related changes in TCR beta repertoire diversity were measured in the study by deep sequencing normalized with unique cDNA molecular identifiers. The donors were divided into four age groups: young (average around 16 years), middle-aged (under 40), aged (approximately 62) and long-lived (about 90). To avoid experimental bias, donors of different ages were spread randomly across the sequencing lanes. Two additional independent replicas of 1 million unique cDNA reads from the same blood draw were analyzed for two donors (one aged 18 to 29 and one aged 80 or older).

Overall study outcomes, separate from this receptor: Because the CMV infection status of the donors was unknown, age-related changes in expanded clonotypes may potentially have been confounded. Estimates of total diversity from one million sequenced T cells were regarded as lower bounds and underestimates. Observed TCR beta diversity per million T cells fell roughly linearly with age, and a significant reduction was already apparent by age roughly 40. The percentage of naive T cells measured by flow cytometry correlated strongly with observed TCR beta diversity. Compared with the aged group, more naive CD4+ T cells, fewer expanded clones and increased TCR diversity were shown by the long-lived group, suggesting age selection. Bulk unsorted PBMC profiling prevented conclusive comparison of naive and antigen-experienced compartments.

This clonotype was detected ten times or more. The antigen this receptor binds is unknown. No clone much larger than this one lies a single base away; base qualities are absent. Library construction relied on 5' RACE. Sequencing was carried out with an Illumina HiSeq 2500. A second roughly 7 to 12 cycle PCR used a sample-barcoded 5' primer and a J-beta primer mix. A unique molecular identifier was introduced onto each TCR beta cDNA molecule by a template-switch 5' adaptor carrying 12 random nucleotides. Each sample yielded at least 2.5 million CDR3-containing paired-end reads. All of the RNA was converted into first-strand cDNA using the Mint cDNA synthesis kit, with a TRBC-specific oligonucleotide serving as the primer. All cDNA was treated with uracil-DNA glycosylase and then went through a first 18-cycle PCR with the universal primers M1SS and BC2_uni_R. In the authors' own workflow: Each sample was normalized by randomly selecting 1 million high-quality reads, each carrying a distinct molecular identifier. Instead of being binned into consensus sequences, reads with shared molecular identifiers were discarded. MiTCR, with a Q25 quality threshold and the strictest error-elimination algorithm, was used for CDR3 identification, clonotype clustering and error correction. A nonparametric unseen species model with Euler transformation was used to estimate a lower bound on total TCR beta diversity. The raw public reads went through TCRdb reprocessing: fastp at Q25, MiXCR clone calling, in-frame beta chains kept. CDR3 protein duplicates are merged, each entry listing the most common genes and DNA. The V and J calls were determined by TCRdb, not by the authors. The sample contains hundreds of thousands of distinct CDR3 sequences, more than 25% of them found a single time. Around 16% of the sample comes from the top ten.

Systemically healthy Caucasian individuals from Russia, approximately 39 in total and aged roughly 6 to 90 years, were included as donors. Approximately 9.3 milliliters of peripheral blood were collected from each donor into EDTA-treated Vacutainer tubes. Ficoll-Paque density-gradient centrifugation was used to isolate PBMCs, with at least 6.5 million obtained per sample. Total RNA was extracted from PBMCs with Trizol reagent, with at least 6 micrograms obtained per sample. Naive CD45RAhigh/CD27high T cell percentages were measured by flow cytometry on a PBMC aliquot from every donor. This clonotype was obtained from a woman of 80 years or more in good health. Sequenced input: blood.

In nucleotides, the sequence is TGTGCCAGCTCACCGTCCACTCTCCCTGCCTACGAGCAGTACTTC. Translated, it reads CASSPSTLPAYEQYF. In this chain, TRBV18 is recombined with TRBJ2-7; there is no confident call for the D gene. The CDR3 runs 15 amino acids, cysteine and phenylalanine included. The read is trimmed to its CDR3 DNA, 45 bases read in frame from base 1. From a lookup of the germline V gene, CDR1 and CDR2 are KGHSH and LQKENI. V and J lose 3 bases and 2 bases, and a span of 14 bases separates them.